A single sample gave rise to the 13 T cell receptor beta chains below, sequenced in a study of regulatory T cells in long-lasting Graves disease. Sequencing libraries for TCR beta were prepared with iRepertoire HTBI primers and Arm-PCR of CDR3 regions. From the multiplex PCR reads, TCRdb called clonotypes with MiXCR, one entry per CDR3 protein. The table shows 390,000 or so distinct CDR3 sequences, with roughly 12% occurring only once. Time point here: newly diagnosed GD, antithyroid drugs for less than 3 months. Researchers made the TCR library from RNA that was extracted from PBMCs. The data were also submitted as part of a second study, on T cells in Graves' hyperthyroidism and ophthalmopathy.

The source was peripheral blood mononuclear cells (PBMCs), collected at new diagnosis, from a patient treated with antithyroid drugs. The receptors come from a woman aged 18-30 years with Graves disease.

This clonotype was seen a handful of times. A read error may explain this, as a much larger clone is one base away. In DNA form, the CDR3 reads TGTGCCAGCAGCTTAGAGGGTAGCGGGATGGGAGATATGCAGTATTTT. This codes for CASSLEGSGMGDMQYF. The genes are TRBV11-3 and TRBJ2-3; TRBD2 aligns across 8 bases. Per the germline V gene, CDR1 is SGHNT and CDR2 is YENEEA. CDR3 length: 16 amino acids. Complete variable domain (other parts from reference TRBV11-3 and TRBJ2-3): EAGVVQSPRYKIIEKKQPVAFWCNPISGHNTLYWYLQNLGQGPELLIRYENEEAVDDSQLPKDRFSAERLKGVDSTLKIQPAELGDSAVYLCASSLEGSGMGDMQYFGPGTRLTVL.

There are a few counts of this clonotype. V and J are TRBV9 and TRBJ2-6; no clear D. There are 13 residues in the CDR3. V was clipped by 7 bases and J by 0 bases, with 5 bases between them. CDR1 SGDLS and CDR2 YYNGEE come from the germline V gene. The CDR3 reads CASGPSGANVLTF. The CDR3 DNA sequence: TGTGCCAGCGGCCCCTCTGGGGCCAACGTCCTGACTTTC.

Many counts were recorded for this clonotype. The rearrangement joins TRBV7-9 to TRBJ1-6; no reliable D call. V was trimmed by 5 bases and J by 0 bases, leaving 8 bases between them. CDR1 is SEHNR, CDR2 FQNEAQ, per germline (reference sequence). The CDR3 extends over 15 amino acids. CDR3 nucleotides: TGTGCCAGCAGCCCCGGTGTCTCCTATAATTCACCCCTCCACTTT. This sequence encodes CASSPGVSYNSPLHF.

The sample holds many counts of this clonotype. The chain employs TRBV12-3 or TRBV12-4 and TRBJ2-7; TRBD1 agrees at 7 bases. J was trimmed by 0 bases and V by 6 bases; bases with no gene match: 8. The CDR3 extends over 15 amino acids. The CDR3 region has the DNA TGTGCCAGCAGCGTGGGACAGCCGAGCTCCTACGAGCAGTACTTC. Its protein product is CASSVGQPSSYEQYF.

This clonotype was counted ten times or more. The V gene is TRBV2, the J gene TRBJ1-1; 11 bases align to TRBD1. Unmatched junction bases numbered 4, after V lost 8 bases and J lost 5 bases. Germline CDR1 reads SNHLY; CDR2 reads FYNNEI. The CDR3 contains 13 residues. The CDR3 sequence: CASLGQGVTEAFF. CDR3 coding DNA: TGTGCCAGCCTGGGACAGGGGGTAACTGAAGCTTTCTTT.

The chain is built from TRBV5-1 and TRBJ2-7; 7 positions agree with TRBD1. Germline trimming cut 4 bases from V and 4 bases from J; bases unmatched to any gene: 11. Germline CDR1 SGHRS, CDR2 YFSETQ. The CDR3 is made up of 15 amino acids. The CDR3 protein is CASSLTGEVLYEQYF. CDR3 coding DNA: TGCGCCAGCAGCCTTACAGGGGAAGTTTTGTACGAGCAGTACTTC.

This clonotype was observed at least ten times. The chain links TRBV10-2 to TRBJ1-2; D gene uncertain. Per the germline V gene, CDR1 is WSHSY and CDR2 is SAAADI. V shed 0 bases and J shed 8 bases, with 10 bases lying between them. The CDR3 consists of 13 residues. Written as DNA, the CDR3 is TGCGCCAGCAGTGAGTCCCCCCGGTGGGGCTACACCTTC. Protein: CASSESPRWGYTF.

This clonotype was recorded at least ten times. The V gene is TRBV20-1, the J gene TRBJ2-7; no clear D. Germline loops: CDR1 DFQATT, CDR2 SNEGSKA (reference sequence). The CDR3 has 13 amino acids. V lost 6 bases to trimming and J lost 0 bases, with 12 bases between them. CDR3 nucleotide sequence: TGCAGTGCCCGCCAGGAGAGCTCCTACGAGCAGTACTTC. Translated, it gives CSARQESSYEQYF.

This clonotype was recorded at least ten times. This chain joins TRBV5-1 and TRBJ2-7; no reliable D call. The CDR3 length is 12 residues. CDR1 and CDR2 (germline): SGHRS, YFSETQ. Trimming shortened V by 0 bases and J by 6 bases, and 7 bases separated the two germline ends. CDR3 coding DNA: TGCGCCAGCAGCTTGGACCCTCGCGAGCAGTACTTC. Its translation is CASSLDPREQYF.

This clonotype was seen many times. A read error may account for a junction end that differs from germline. V usage is TRBV2 and J usage is TRBJ2-4; maybe TRBD2 (7 bases). Germline assignment: CDR1 SNHLY and CDR2 FYNNEI. The CDR3 has 16 residues. CDR3: CASSEGGGTSKNIQYF. The CDR3 region has the DNA TGCGCCAGCAGCGAAGGGGGGGGCACTAGTAAAAACATTCAGTACTTC.

This sequence joins TRBV5-1 and TRBJ2-1; 15 bases are a match to TRBD2. The V gene's germline CDR1 is SGHRS and CDR2 YFSETQ. Trimming took 7 bases from V and 4 from J; bases not matched to a gene: 12. This CDR3 contains 18 residues. CDR3 DNA: TGCGCCAGCTACCCAGAAGGACTAGCGGGGGGGCCTTACAATGAGCAGTTCTTC. Residues: CASYPEGLAGGPYNEQFF.

The table lists this clonotype with many counts. This chain joins TRBV7-9 and TRBJ2-1; tentative D call: TRBD2 (5 bases). The CDR3 is 13 residues long. CDR1 SEHNR and CDR2 FQNEAQ come from the germline V gene (reference sequence). V lost 1 base to trimming and J lost 7 bases, with 8 bases between them. CDR3 loop: CASSLVWENEQFF. CDR3 DNA sequence: TGTGCCAGCAGCTTAGTATGGGAGAATGAGCAGTTCTTC. Using reference TRBV7-9 and TRBJ2-1 for the parts outside the CDR3, the full variable domain is DTGVSQNPRHKITKRGQNVTFRCDPISEHNRLYWYRQTLGQGPEFLTYFQNEAQLEKSRLLSDRFSAERPKGSFSTLEIQRTEQGDSAMYLCASSLVWENEQFFGPGTRLTVL.

This chain uses TRBV20-1 with TRBJ2-1, with 7 bases lining up with TRBD1. V lost 2 bases and J lost 14; bases outside the gene matches: 9. The germline V gene has CDR1 DFQATT and CDR2 SNEGSKA (reference sequence). The CDR3 loop spans 12 amino acids. For the CDR3, the DNA is TGCAGTGCTAGAAAGGCCCGGGACAGCGAGTTCTTC. This encodes CSARKARDSEFF.